One and the same sample provided the 28 T cell receptor beta chains below, sequenced in a study of T cell clonality in common variable immunodeficiency. The assay was immunoSEQ multiplex PCR, and TCRdb's table has in-frame clones only and misses some. The sample has 80,000 or so clones, none seen only once. The sample comprised peripheral blood mononuclear cells. The receptors come from a person aged 18 to 75 in good health.

This clone was detected ten times or more. CDR3 sequence: CASSSSPTGLATEAFF. The part of the CDR3 DNA that was read is TGTGCCAGCAGCTCCTCGCCGACAGGCTTGGCCACTGAA. The gene calls are TRBV5-4 and TRBJ1-1, with a possible D match to TRBD1 (6 bases). The read ends 3 residues before the CDR3 terminus; that terminus is restored from the germline J gene. V shed 3 bases and J shed 4 bases, with 19 bases lying between them. This CDR3 contains 16 residues. Germline V CDR1 and CDR2: SGHNT, YYREEE (reference sequence).

This clone was observed at least ten times. Sequencing ends 3 residues short of the CDR3 end; the germline J gene provides the rest. V gene TRBV18 combines with J gene TRBJ1-2; D may be TRBD1 (5 bases). V was pared by 3 bases and J by 0 bases, with 11 bases between. The CDR3 length is 15 residues. Germline loops: CDR1 KGHSH, CDR2 LQKENI. The sequenced part of the CDR3 DNA is TGTGCCAGCTCACCGGGACTGCTCTCTAACTATGGC. Protein sequence: CASSPGLLSNYG. The CDR3 reads in full as CASSPGLLSNYGYTF.

Ten or more counts support this clone. Its ends do not fully match the called genes, so a read error is possible. The read ends 3 residues shy of where the CDR3 ends; the end is completed using the germline J gene. The chain joins TRBV20-1 to TRBJ2-1; 12 nucleotides match TRBD2. CDR3 length: 14 amino acids. Germline CDR1 is DFQATT and CDR2 is SNEGSKA (reference sequence). CDR3 region: CSPRGTSGLNEQFF. The CDR3 DNA, read in part, is TGCAGTCCTAGGGGGACTAGCGGGTTGAATGAG.

The table lists this clone with many counts. The read finishes 3 residues shy of the CDR3 end, and the germline J gene is used to complete it. The chain couples TRBV12-3 or TRBV12-4 to TRBJ2-3, with D perhaps TRBD1 (6 bases). The CDR3 contains 15 residues. The ends were cut back, 5 bases at V and 0 bases at J, with 12 bases in the middle. The CDR3: CASSRQDFSTDTQYF. CDR3 DNA, as far as it was read: TGTGCCAGCAGTCGACAGGATTTCAGCACAGATACG.

The table lists this clone with many counts. The read terminates 3 residues ahead of where the CDR3 ends, so the germline J gene completes it. This chain links TRBV19 with TRBJ2-7; D may be TRBD1 (5 bases). The CDR3 length is 14 residues. From germline, CDR1 is LNHDA and CDR2 SQIVND (reference sequence). The V gene lost 6 bases and the J gene lost 5 bases, with 17 bases spanning the gap. This CDR3 is CASRPIASGHEQYF. The part of the CDR3 DNA that was read is TGTGCCAGTAGACCCATCGCGTCAGGGCACGAG.

This clone showed up many times. The read comes to an end 3 residues before the CDR3 does, leaving the germline J gene to fill in the end. The chain joins TRBV19 to TRBJ1-2; 7 nucleotides line up with TRBD1. The germline gives CDR1 LNHDA, CDR2 SQIVND (reference sequence). This CDR3 is built from 11 residues. CDR3 sequence reads: CVTGDNYGYTF. The part of the CDR3 DNA that was read is TGTGTAACAGGGGATAACTATGGC.

At least ten counts were recorded for this clone. Sequencing ends 3 residues short of the CDR3 end; the germline J gene provides the rest. The chain recombines TRBV5-4 with TRBJ2-7, with 9 bases identical to TRBD2. The CDR3 is 13 amino acids. V trimming: 5 bases; J trimming: 5 bases; junction bases outside the gene matches: 5. Germline V gene data show CDR1 as SGHNT and CDR2 as YYREEE (reference sequence). The CDR3 is CASRPGTSNEQYF. The DNA read from the CDR3 is TGTGCCAGCAGGCCCGGGACTAGCAACGAG.

This clone was picked up many times. The read halts 3 residues ahead of the CDR3 end, with the missing end drawn from the germline J gene. This rearrangement joins TRBV12-5 to TRBJ2-1; no reliable D call. V lost 4 bases to trimming and J lost 1 base, with 11 bases between them. CDR3 length: 15 amino acids. CDR1 LGHNT and CDR2 FRNRAP come from the germline V gene. CDR3 amino acids: CASGSSGGSYNEQFF. The sequenced part of the CDR3 DNA is TGTGCTAGTGGTTCTTCCGGCGGTTCCTACAATGAG.

A word on this clone: Possible read error: a much larger clone is one base away. The read is 3 residues too short to cover the CDR3 end, so that end is filled in from the germline J gene. V and J are TRBV19 and TRBJ2-7, with 8 nucleotides matching TRBD2. Germline assignment: CDR1 LNHDA and CDR2 SQIVND (reference sequence). V gave up 7 bases and J gave up 3 bases; unmatched junction bases: 14. The CDR3 has 16 amino acids. The covered CDR3 bases are TGTGCCAGTACCCCCGGGAGTGGGGGACTAGGCTACGAG. Translation: CASTPGSGGLGYE. The full-length CDR3 reads as CASTPGSGGLGYEQYF.

In this sample, this clone turned up many times. The DNA ends 3 residues before the CDR3 does, and the rest of the CDR3 is filled in from the germline J gene. The rearrangement joins TRBV20-1 to TRBJ1-5; D is perhaps TRBD1 (5 bases). The germline V gene encodes CDR1 DFQATT and CDR2 SNEGSKA (reference sequence). V shed 3 bases and J shed 6 bases, with 21 bases lying between them. The length of the CDR3 is 16 residues. The covered CDR3 bases are TGCAGTGCTAGGCCGGCAGGGTTGTTTATAAGTCAGCCC. Translating gives CSARPAGLFISQP. The entire CDR3 protein reads CSARPAGLFISQPQHF.

This clone was observed at least ten times. The observed sequence ends 3 residues before the CDR3 terminus, with the missing tail filled in from the germline J gene. The chain couples TRBV19 to TRBJ2-7; D is perhaps TRBD2 (5 bases). The CDR3 consists of 17 residues. V was clipped by 5 bases and J by 4 bases, with 24 bases between them. Germline values: CDR1 LNHDA, CDR2 SQIVND (reference sequence). The CDR3 sequence: CASSAGLSLPIEYEQYF. CDR3 DNA (partial): TGTGCCAGTAGTGCCGGACTCTCGCTCCCCATAGAGTACGAG.

At least ten counts were recorded for this clone. The CDR3 DNA, read in part, is TGTGCCAGCAGCTACACGACAGGGGGCTACGAG. Protein sequence: CASSYTTGGYE. The whole CDR3 protein is CASSYTTGGYEQYF. V is TRBV14 and J is TRBJ2-7, with 9 bases aligning to TRBD1. The read terminates 3 residues before the CDR3 end, so the remaining end is supplied by the germline J gene. CDR3 length: 14 residues. V was clipped by 5 bases and J by 3 bases; unmatched bases: 5. Germline loops: CDR1 SGHDN, CDR2 FVKESK.

This clone showed up many times. The DNA ends 3 residues before the CDR3 does, and the rest of the CDR3 is filled in from the germline J gene. The chain carries TRBV2 and TRBJ2-1, with TRBD2 as a possible D gene (5 bases). The CDR3 is made up of 17 amino acids. Germline V gives CDR1 SNHLY, CDR2 FYNNEI. V was trimmed by 3 bases and J by 5 bases, leaving 20 bases between them. CDR3 residues: CASSDWGVGSGDNEQFF. Incomplete CDR3 DNA: TGTGCCAGCAGTGATTGGGGTGTGGGGTCCGGGGACAATGAG.

This clone has at least ten counts. The read halts 3 residues ahead of the CDR3 end, with the missing end drawn from the germline J gene. This rearrangement joins TRBV5-1 to TRBJ1-2, with 7 bases lining up with TRBD1. CDR1 SGHRS and CDR2 YFSETQ come from the germline V gene. V shed 2 bases, J shed 0 bases, and the junction held 4 bases outside the gene matches. The CDR3 totals 15 residues. This CDR3 is CASSLTGATNYGYTF. The sequenced CDR3 bases are TGCGCCAGCAGCTTAACAGGGGCTACTAACTATGGC.

With respect to this clone: Read sequence stops 3 residues before the CDR3 end, and the germline J gene provides the missing end. V and J are TRBV7-2 and TRBJ1-2; D is possibly TRBD1 (5 bases). The CDR3 consists of 12 residues. Germline V gives CDR1 SGHTA, CDR2 FQGNSA. CDR3 DNA (partial): TGTGCCAGCAGCTTAGGGGGCTACGAC. This encodes CASSLGGYD. From start to end, the CDR3 is CASSLGGYDYTF.

This clone occurred many times. The read ends 3 residues shy of where the CDR3 ends; the end is completed using the germline J gene. This chain links TRBV7-8 with TRBJ2-3; tentative D call: TRBD2 (6 bases). CDR3 size: 15 residues. V was pared by 4 bases and J by 4 bases, with 15 bases between. CDR1 SGHVS and CDR2 FQNEAQ come from the germline V gene. CDR3 DNA (partial): TGTGCCAGCAGCTCCCCAGGGACTGGGGCAGATACG. This codes for CASSSPGTGADT. The CDR3 reads in full as CASSSPGTGADTQYF.

This clone was seen ten or more times. The DNA ends 3 residues before the CDR3 does, and the rest of the CDR3 is filled in from the germline J gene. The chain couples TRBV20-1 to TRBJ2-3; 9 bases are shared with TRBD2. CDR1 is DFQATT and CDR2 is SNEGSKA in the germline V gene (reference sequence). There are 14 residues in the CDR3. With V trimmed by 6 bases and J by 0 bases, 4 bases remained unmatched. The sequenced CDR3 bases are TGCAGTGCGCGACTAGCGGAGAGCACAGATACG. As protein: CSARLAESTDT. The entire CDR3 protein is CSARLAESTDTQYF.

This clone was observed many times. Read coverage stops 3 residues before the CDR3 terminus; the germline J gene supplies the remainder. This chain joins TRBV7-2 and TRBJ2-7; TRBD2 is a possible D gene (5 bases). This CDR3 comprises 13 residues. V lost 5 bases and J 2 bases, leaving 10 bases between the germline ends. CDR1 and CDR2 (germline): SGHTA, FQGNSA. The part of the CDR3 DNA that was read is TGTGCCAGCAGCCTCGGACTGGCCTACGAG. Translating gives CASSLGLAYE. The full CDR3 is CASSLGLAYEQYF.

This clone appeared many times. The read ends 3 residues early relative to the CDR3; the germline J gene fills the gap. This chain uses TRBV18 with TRBJ1-4, with D perhaps TRBD1 (5 bases). CDR3 size: 15 residues. The ends were cut back, 0 bases at V and 8 bases at J, with 13 bases in the middle. Germline values: CDR1 KGHSH, CDR2 LQKENI. The sequenced part of the CDR3 DNA is TGTGCCAGCTCACCACCGGGCAGGGCACGAGAAAAA. Translating gives CASSPPGRAREK. In full, the CDR3 is CASSPPGRAREKLFF.

This clone has at least ten counts. The observed sequence ends 3 residues before the CDR3 terminus, with the missing tail filled in from the germline J gene. The gene calls are TRBV18 and TRBJ2-7; 10 nucleotides agree with TRBD1. Germline V lookup: CDR1 KGHSH, CDR2 LQKENI. The CDR3 totals 15 residues. After removal of 6 bases from V and 2 bases from J, the junction contained 7 bases not matched to a gene. The CDR3 is CASSPGQGETYEQYF. CDR3 bases read: TGTGCCAGCTCGCCCGGACAGGGGGAAACCTACGAG.

The table lists this clone with many counts. The DNA ends 3 residues before the CDR3 does, and the rest of the CDR3 is filled in from the germline J gene. The chain has TRBV19 and TRBJ1-2; D is unresolved. V was shortened by 5 bases and J by 4 bases, with 11 bases between the two germline ends. The CDR3 runs to 13 residues. From germline, CDR1 is LNHDA and CDR2 SQIVND (reference sequence). CDR3 in amino acids: CASSPGLAYGYTF. The sequenced part of the CDR3 DNA is TGTGCCAGTAGTCCCGGGTTGGCCTATGGC.

This clone showed up many times. The DNA ends 3 residues before the CDR3 does, and the rest of the CDR3 is filled in from the germline J gene. The rearrangement links TRBV7-2 to TRBJ1-1; D is uncertain. The length of the CDR3 is 16 residues. Germline V gene lookup returns CDR1 SGHTA and CDR2 FQGNSA. Trimming shortened V by 0 bases and J by 1 base, and 12 bases separated the two germline ends. CDR3 amino acids: CASSLAFLSGNTEAFF. CDR3 bases read: TGTGCCAGCAGCTTAGCCTTTCTGTCAGGGAACACTGAA.

This clone was observed at least ten times. One end of the junction varies from germline; a read error may be responsible. With the read ending 3 residues before the CDR3 end, the germline J gene is used to fill in that end. The V gene is TRBV4-2, the J gene TRBJ2-7, with 11 positions matching TRBD2. Germline lookup yields CDR1 LGHNA and CDR2 YNFKEQ. This CDR3 has 16 residues. CDR3 DNA, as far as it was read: TGCGCCAGCAGGCGAACACTAGCGGGAGTCTCCTACGAG. Protein sequence: CASRRTLAGVSYE. The whole CDR3 is CASRRTLAGVSYEQYF.

Many counts were recorded for this clone. Sequencing ends 3 residues short of the CDR3 end; the germline J gene provides the rest. V is TRBV6-2 or TRBV6-3 and J is TRBJ1-1, with D maybe TRBD1 (6 bases). The CDR3 spans 14 residues. V lost 0 bases and J 5 bases, leaving 10 bases between the germline ends. From germline, CDR1 is MNHEY and CDR2 SVGEGT. CDR3 protein: CASSYSTGITEAFF. The CDR3 DNA, read in part, is TGTGCCAGCAGTTACTCGACAGGTATTACTGAA.

The table lists this clone with many counts. The covered CDR3 bases are TGTGCCTGGAGTGGGTGGACAGGGGTGTACACTGAA. Its translation: CAWSGWTGVYTE. The complete CDR3 reads CAWSGWTGVYTEAFF. The chain uses TRBV30 and TRBJ1-1, with TRBD1 matching 9 bases. The read falls 3 residues short of the CDR3 end, and the missing part is taken from the germline J gene. The CDR3 runs to 15 residues. Germline CDR1 and CDR2: GTSNPN and SVGIG (reference sequence). V trimming: 1 base; J trimming: 3 bases; junction bases outside the gene matches: 6. The full variable domain, its missing parts supplied by reference TRBV30 and TRBJ1-1, is SQTIHQWPATLVQPVGSPLSLECTVEGTSNPNLYWYRQAAGRGLQLLFYSVGIGQISSEVPQNLSASRPQDRQFILSSKKLLLSDSGFYLCAWSGWTGVYTEAFFGQGTRLTVV.

This clone was found many times. Read sequence stops 3 residues before the CDR3 end, and the germline J gene provides the missing end. The chain recombines TRBV6-1 with TRBJ1-2; D may be TRBD1 (6 bases). The CDR3 covers 13 residues. The V end was cut by 4 bases, the J end by 4 bases, with 10 bases between. The germline gives CDR1 MNHNS, CDR2 SASEGT. The CDR3 reads CASSGQGIYGYTF. CDR3 bases read: TGTGCCAGCAGTGGGCAGGGGATCTATGGC.

This clone was picked up many times. Read data end 3 residues before the CDR3 end; the end is taken from the germline J gene. V gene TRBV14 combines with J gene TRBJ2-7; a possible D gene is TRBD1 (6 bases). The CDR3 covers 15 residues. The V end was cut by 1 base, the J end by 3 bases, with 13 bases between. The germline CDR1 and CDR2 sequences are SGHDN and FVKESK. CDR3 DNA, as far as it was read: TGTGCCAGCAGCCAAGCCACAGGGACCCTCTACGAG. Its translation is CASSQATGTLYE. The complete CDR3 reads CASSQATGTLYEQYF. Drawing the rest from reference TRBV14 and TRBJ2-7, the complete variable domain is EAGVTQFPSHSVIEKGQTVTLRCDPISGHDNLYWYRRVMGKEIKFLLHFVKESKQDESGMPNNRFLAERTGGTYSTLKVQPAELEDSGVYFCASSQATGTLYEQYFGPGTRLTVT.

This clone was observed at least ten times. Read coverage stops 3 residues before the CDR3 terminus; the germline J gene supplies the remainder. The rearrangement uses TRBV6-2 or TRBV6-3 and TRBJ2-3; the D gene is possibly TRBD2 (6 bases). V was clipped by 6 bases and J by 6 bases, with 10 bases between them. This CDR3 is 12 amino acids long. Germline V gives CDR1 MNHEY, CDR2 SVGEGT. This chain's CDR3 is CASSRLGDTQYF. CDR3 DNA (partial): TGTGCCAGCAGCAGACTAGGCGATACG.